The rows below give T cell receptor beta chains drawn from one sample of a study of blood T cell repertoires in COVID-19. Assay: immunoSEQ multiplex PCR; the TCRdb copy retains only in-frame clones and omits some. Of around 240,000 clones in the sample, 70% to 90% were seen once. Source material: PBMCs or T cells enriched from blood (not recorded which). The origin of the receptors is a woman aged 45-60 years who had recovered from COVID-19. The CDR3 runs from the conserved cysteine through the conserved F or W. The order of the fields is CDR3 DNA, CDR3 protein, clone size, V gene, D gene, J gene. The D gene is left open where the match is weak. Size is stated for part of the rows, as once, few or many counts, or as a class when the clone is expanded.

TGTGCCTGGGCCCGCTACTCGGATGGCTACACCTTC	CAWARYSDGYTF	NA	TRBV30	NA	TRBJ1-2
TGTGCCAGCAGTTACTCCTACCTAGGCAATCAGCCCCAGCATTTT	CASSYSYLGNQPQHF	once	TRBV6-5	NA	TRBJ1-5
TGTGCCAGCAGCAGAGGGACAGGGCGACACTATGGCTACACCTTC	CASSRGTGRHYGYTF	NA	TRBV7-9	TRBD1	TRBJ1-2
TGTGCCAGCATCTCAGACAGGGCTGGCGAAAAACTGTTTTTT	CASISDRAGEKLFF	NA	TRBV7-3	TRBD1	TRBJ1-4
TGTGCCAGCAGTGAGAATACCCTCACCAGACAGGGGGCAGACGGCTACACCTTC	CASSENTLTRQGADGYTF	NA	TRBV28	TRBD1	TRBJ1-2
TGTGCCAGCTCACCATCACAGGGACAGCCCCAGCATTTT	CASSPSQGQPQHF	NA	TRBV18	NA	TRBJ1-5
TGTGCCACCAGCAGAGAGGTGACAAGGGGAATAACCATATATTTT	CATSREVTRGITIYF	NA	TRBV15	NA	TRBJ1-3
TGTGCCAGCAGCCTGAGGACAGAGAACACCGGGGAGCTGTTTTTT	CASSLRTENTGELFF	NA	TRBV4-2	NA	TRBJ2-2
TGTGCCAGCAGAAATCCCCCGGGGACTAATGAAAAACTGTTTTTT	CASRNPPGTNEKLFF	NA	TRBV28	NA	TRBJ1-4
TGTGCCAGTAGTATTGGTACTAGCCCGGAGACCCAGTACTTC	CASSIGTSPETQYF	NA	TRBV19	NA	TRBJ2-5
TGTGCCAGCAGCAAAGCTCCGTGGACTAGCAACGCAGATACGCAGTATTTT	CASSKAPWTSNADTQYF	NA	TRBV21-1	NA	TRBJ2-3
TGTGCCATCAGTGAGTCAACCAGCAATGAGCAGTTCTTC	CAISESTSNEQFF	NA	TRBV10-3	NA	TRBJ2-1
TGTGCCAGCAGCTTTTTTCGGGGTTCGTCCTACGAGCAGTACTTC	CASSFFRGSSYEQYF	NA	TRBV7-2	NA	TRBJ2-7
TGTGCCACCAGCTTTTCGAGCAATCAGCCCCAGCATTTT	CATSFSSNQPQHF	NA	TRBV27	NA	TRBJ1-5
TGTGCCAGCAGCCTTGGACTCCTGGATACGCAGTATTTT	CASSLGLLDTQYF	NA	TRBV3-1/TRBV3-2	NA	TRBJ2-3
TGTGCCAGCAGCTCCGGACAGTTGGGCTATGGCTACACCTTC	CASSSGQLGYGYTF	NA	TRBV11-2	NA	TRBJ1-2
TGCGCCAGCAGCTTGGCCAGCGGGAGAGGAGATACGCAGTATTTT	CASSLASGRGDTQYF	once	TRBV5-1	TRBD2	TRBJ2-3
TGTGCCAGCAAACGAAAGGGACAGGGGTACGAGCAGTACTTC	CASKRKGQGYEQYF	NA	TRBV6-5	TRBD1	TRBJ2-7
TGTGCCAGTAGTATCCGACAGGGCGATGGCTACACCTTC	CASSIRQGDGYTF	once	TRBV19	TRBD1	TRBJ1-2
TGTGCCAGCAGCTTTACGGGAGGGAATTCACCCCTCCACTTT	CASSFTGGNSPLHF	NA	TRBV7-9	NA	TRBJ1-6
TGTGCCAGCAGTCCACCCGGGACAGGCGTCAATCAGCCCCAGCATTTT	CASSPPGTGVNQPQHF	NA	TRBV28	TRBD1	TRBJ1-5
TGTGCCAGCAGGCCCGAACAGGGAAGAGGTTACGAGCAGTACTTC	CASRPEQGRGYEQYF	NA	TRBV27	NA	TRBJ2-7
TGTGCCAGCAGCCAACGACTAGCCTACGAGCAGTACTTC	CASSQRLAYEQYF	NA	TRBV3-1/TRBV3-2	NA	TRBJ2-7
TGTGCCAGCGCTGAGGTGTACCAAGAGACCCAGTACTTC	CASAEVYQETQYF	NA	TRBV28	NA	TRBJ2-5
TGTGCCAGCAGTTACGACGGGAATAGCAATCAGCCCCAGCATTTT	CASSYDGNSNQPQHF	NA	TRBV6-5	NA	TRBJ1-5
TGTGCCAGCAGCCTGAGGAACAGGCTGTCCGAGCAGTACTTC	CASSLRNRLSEQYF	NA	TRBV28	NA	TRBJ2-7
TGTGCCAGTAGTCAGGACAGCCCTTATAGCAATCAGCCCCAGCATTTT	CASSQDSPYSNQPQHF	NA	TRBV19	NA	TRBJ1-5
TGTGCCAGCAGCCAAGACCCGGGACTAGCAATGATAAATGAGCAGTTCTTC	CASSQDPGLAMINEQFF	NA	TRBV4-2	TRBD2	TRBJ2-1
TGTGCCAGCAGCCCCCGCCGGGCAGGGGAGCAGTTCTTC	CASSPRRAGEQFF	NA	TRBV7-9	NA	TRBJ2-1
TGTGCCAGCAGCGGGGGCCGGCCGGTCTCCTACGAGCAGTACTTC	CASSGGRPVSYEQYF	NA	TRBV7-9	NA	TRBJ2-7
TGTGCCAGCAGCTTAACTGGCCTCCCCGGGAGTGGCTACACCTTC	CASSLTGLPGSGYTF	few	TRBV7-3	NA	TRBJ1-2
TGTGCCAGCTCACCCCAAGGCGGGGACAATGAGCAGTTCTTC	CASSPQGGDNEQFF	NA	TRBV18	NA	TRBJ2-1
TGTGCCAGCAGCCATCAGGACAGCTTGATCGCGACCCAGTACTTC	CASSHQDSLIATQYF	NA	TRBV7-8	NA	TRBJ2-5
TGTGCCAGCAGCTTAGGGGGGCGGGTCAATCAGCCCCAGCATTTT	CASSLGGRVNQPQHF	NA	TRBV7-2	NA	TRBJ1-5
TGTGCCAGTAGTATAGAGGCGGGAGGGCCAATCAATGAGCAGTTCTTC	CASSIEAGGPINEQFF	few	TRBV19	TRBD2	TRBJ2-1
TGTGCCAGCTCACCGGTATTGGGGCAGTTGAACACTGAAGCTTTCTTT	CASSPVLGQLNTEAFF	NA	TRBV18	NA	TRBJ1-1
TGCGCCAGCAGCCAGGCGGGGCTAGGGGAAAAACTGTTTTTT	CASSQAGLGEKLFF	NA	TRBV5-1	NA	TRBJ1-4
TGCAGTGCTAGTCTTAGCGGCTTTAGCACAGATACGCAGTATTTT	CSASLSGFSTDTQYF	NA	TRBV20-1	NA	TRBJ2-3
TGTGCCAGCCGGGAGCTTGCCGGGACTAAACAGTTCTTC	CASRELAGTKQFF	NA	TRBV7-9	TRBD2	TRBJ2-1
TGTGCCAGCAGCTTTTATTCAGGGATCTCTGAAGCTTTCTTT	CASSFYSGISEAFF	few	TRBV5-6	NA	TRBJ1-1
TGTGCCAGCAGTGAAGCGCTTCGAAGACAGGCCGGGGACACCATATATTTT	CASSEALRRQAGDTIYF	NA	TRBV2	NA	TRBJ1-3
TGTGCCAGCAGCCCGGGGGGCAATCAGCCCCAGCATTTT	CASSPGGNQPQHF	NA	TRBV28	NA	TRBJ1-5
TGTGCCAGCAGTTTCAGGGAAACTCACAATGAGCAGTTCTTC	CASSFRETHNEQFF	NA	TRBV27	NA	TRBJ2-1
NA	CASSSSEDGLNSPLHF	NA	TRBV27	NA	TRBJ1-6
TGTGCCAGCAGCCCGAACGGGGAAGAGACCCAGTACTTC	CASSPNGEETQYF	NA	TRBV3-1/TRBV3-2	NA	TRBJ2-5
TGTGCCAGCAGTGCCAAACGGGGAAGGACTTTCTTT	CASSAKRGRTFF	NA	TRBV28	NA	TRBJ1-1
TGTGCCAGCAGCAAAAATAGGGGGAGAGACGAAAAACTGTTTTTT	CASSKNRGRDEKLFF	NA	TRBV21-1	NA	TRBJ1-4
TGTGCCAGCAGCGTAGACCCTAAAGCGGGTCAGCTGTTTTTT	CASSVDPKAGQLFF	NA	TRBV9	NA	TRBJ1-4
TGTGCCAGCAACAATCCTCTAGGCTTCTTGGGCACTGAAGCTTTCTTT	CASNNPLGFLGTEAFF	NA	TRBV28	NA	TRBJ1-1
TGTGCCAGCAGCTCCCTTGGGCGAGCTGAAGCTTTCTTT	CASSSLGRAEAFF	once	TRBV6-5	NA	TRBJ1-1